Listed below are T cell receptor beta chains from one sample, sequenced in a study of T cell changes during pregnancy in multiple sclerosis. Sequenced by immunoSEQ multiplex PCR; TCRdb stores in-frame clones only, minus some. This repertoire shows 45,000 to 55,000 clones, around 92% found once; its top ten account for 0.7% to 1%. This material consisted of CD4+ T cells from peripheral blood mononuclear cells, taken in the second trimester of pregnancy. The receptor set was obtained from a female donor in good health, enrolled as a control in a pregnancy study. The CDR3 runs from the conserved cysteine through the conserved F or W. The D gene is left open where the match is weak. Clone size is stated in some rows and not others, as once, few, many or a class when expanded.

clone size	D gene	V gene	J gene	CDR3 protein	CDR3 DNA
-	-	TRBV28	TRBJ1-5	CASSLTGSNQPQHF	TGTGCCAGCAGTTTAACGGGGAGCAATCAGCCCCAGCATTTT
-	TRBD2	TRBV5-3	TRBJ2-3	CARSLLPGLAIADTQYF	TGTGCCAGAAGCTTGCTCCCGGGACTAGCGATCGCAGATACGCAGTATTTT
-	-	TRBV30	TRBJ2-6	CAWSGGPGANVLTF	TGTGCCTGGAGTGGGGGGCCCGGGGCCAACGTCCTGACTTTC
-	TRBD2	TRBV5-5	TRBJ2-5	CASSLGGSGAQETQYF	TGTGCCAGCAGCCTCGGCGGTAGCGGGGCCCAAGAGACCCAGTACTTC
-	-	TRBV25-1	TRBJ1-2	CASSVTANYGYTF	TGTGCCAGCAGTGTCACAGCTAACTATGGCTACACCTTC
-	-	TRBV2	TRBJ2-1	CASSGGRVNEQFF	TGTGCCAGCAGTGGGGGCAGGGTGAATGAGCAGTTCTTC
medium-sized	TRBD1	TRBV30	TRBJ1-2	CAWRFGTGSGYTF	TGTGCCTGGAGGTTCGGGACAGGGAGTGGCTACACCTTC
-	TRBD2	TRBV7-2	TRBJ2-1	CASRGLAQHNEQFF	TGTGCCAGCAGAGGACTAGCGCAACACAATGAGCAGTTCTTC
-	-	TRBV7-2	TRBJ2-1	CASRTDNEQFF	TGTGCCAGCAGAACGGACAATGAGCAGTTCTTC
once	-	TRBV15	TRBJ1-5	CATSRDIGVEQPQHF	TGTGCCACCAGCAGAGATATCGGGGTTGAACAGCCCCAGCATTTT
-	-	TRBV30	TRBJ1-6	CAWQQGGNSPLHF	TGTGCCTGGCAACAGGGTGGTAATTCACCCCTCCACTTT
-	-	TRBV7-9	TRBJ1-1	CASSLQHHDTEAFF	TGTGCCAGCAGCTTACAACACCATGACACTGAAGCTTTCTTT
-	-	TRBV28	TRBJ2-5	CASSGTPLETQYF	TGTGCCAGCAGTGGGACTCCCTTGGAGACCCAGTACTTC
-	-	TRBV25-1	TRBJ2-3	CASSESLRVTDTQYF	TGTGCCAGCAGTGAATCCCTCCGGGTCACAGATACGCAGTATTTT
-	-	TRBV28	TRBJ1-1	CATGRGRWNTEAFF	TGTGCCACCGGAAGAGGTCGGTGGAACACTGAAGCTTTCTTT
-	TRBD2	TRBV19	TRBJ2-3	CAAGGLAGSTDTQYF	TGTGCCGCTGGGGGACTAGCGGGGAGCACAGATACGCAGTATTTT
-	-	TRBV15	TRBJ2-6	CATSRRRTGAGSGANVLTF	TGTGCCACCAGCAGACGCCGGACGGGAGCCGGCTCTGGGGCCAACGTCCTGACTTTC
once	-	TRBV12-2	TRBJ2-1	CASRLTSGRTPYNEQFF	TGTGCAAGTCGCTTAACTAGCGGGAGGACTCCCTACAATGAGCAGTTCTTC
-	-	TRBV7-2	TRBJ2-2	CASSLGLAASTGELFF	TGTGCCAGCAGCTTAGGGCTAGCCGCCTCCACCGGGGAGCTGTTTTTT
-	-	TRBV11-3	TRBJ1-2	CASSLPLQVNYGYTF	TGTGCCAGCAGCTTACCCCTACAGGTAAACTATGGCTACACCTTC
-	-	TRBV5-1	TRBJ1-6	CASSLGLGRESNSPLHF	TGCGCCAGCAGCTTGGGGTTGGGCAGGGAATCGAATTCACCCCTCCACTTT
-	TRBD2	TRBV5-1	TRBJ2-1	CASSLGVAGANEQFF	TGCGCCAGCAGCTTGGGGGTAGCGGGAGCTAATGAGCAGTTCTTC
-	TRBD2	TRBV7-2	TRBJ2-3	CASSPGTSRSTDTQYF	TGTGCCAGCAGCCCCGGGACTAGCCGTAGCACAGATACGCAGTATTTT
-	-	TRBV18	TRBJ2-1	CASSPGARAAEQFF	TGTGCCAGCTCACCTGGGGCCAGGGCGGCTGAGCAGTTCTTC
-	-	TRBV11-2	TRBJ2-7	CASSFHRQVPSDEQYF	TGTGCCAGCAGCTTCCATAGACAGGTACCTTCCGACGAGCAGTACTTC
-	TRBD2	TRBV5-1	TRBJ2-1	CASSTSGGYNEQFF	TGCGCCAGCAGTACTAGCGGGGGGTACAATGAGCAGTTCTTC
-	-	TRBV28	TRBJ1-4	CASSPPPVSGEKLFF	TGTGCCAGCAGTCCCCCCCCCGTGTCGGGGGAAAAACTGTTTTTT
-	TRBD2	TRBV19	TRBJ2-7	CASRTSGGKQYF	TGTGCCAGCAGGACTAGCGGGGGAAAGCAGTACTTC
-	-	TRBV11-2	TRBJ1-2	CASSLSPGNYGYTF	TGTGCCAGCAGCTTAAGTCCAGGAAACTATGGCTACACCTTC
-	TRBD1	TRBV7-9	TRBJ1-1	CASSRWTGNTEAFF	TGTGCCAGCAGCAGATGGACAGGAAACACTGAAGCTTTCTTT
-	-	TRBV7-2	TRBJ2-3	CASSLKRVNTQYF	TGTGCCAGCAGCTTAAAGAGGGTCAATACGCAGTATTTT
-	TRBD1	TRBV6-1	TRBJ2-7	CASSEKDRGTYEQYF	TGTGCCAGCAGTGAAAAGGACAGGGGTACCTACGAGCAGTACTTC
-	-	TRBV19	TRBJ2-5	CASSSRLARVETQYF	TGTGCCAGTAGTTCACGACTCGCTCGGGTCGAGACCCAGTACTTC
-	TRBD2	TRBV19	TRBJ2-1	CASSIGVPGTSRYNEQFF	TGTGCCAGTAGTATAGGTGTTCCCGGGACTAGCCGTTACAATGAGCAGTTCTTC
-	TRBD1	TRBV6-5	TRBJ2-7	CASSYSAGQGAYEQYF	TGTGCCAGCAGTTACTCCGCGGGACAGGGGGCCTACGAGCAGTACTTC
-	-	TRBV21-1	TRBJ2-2	CASSGNSGRADTGELFF	TGTGCCAGCAGCGGGAATAGCGGGAGGGCCGACACCGGGGAGCTGTTTTTT
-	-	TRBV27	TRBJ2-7	CASSSLELIRPGAREQYF	TGTGCCAGCAGTTCCCTAGAACTCATTCGGCCAGGGGCTCGGGAGCAGTACTTC
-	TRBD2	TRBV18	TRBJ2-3	CASSPTSGNSDTQYF	TGTGCCAGCTCACCGACTAGCGGGAACTCAGATACGCAGTATTTT
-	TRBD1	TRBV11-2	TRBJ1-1	CASSKIQGGRNEAFF	TGTGCCAGCAGCAAGATACAGGGGGGACGTAATGAAGCTTTCTTT
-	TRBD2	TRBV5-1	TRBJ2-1	CASSGGDGSSYNEQFF	TGCGCCAGCAGCGGGGGGGACGGGAGCTCCTACAATGAGCAGTTCTTC
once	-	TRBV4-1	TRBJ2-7	CASSQGLGLERGEQYF	TGCGCCAGCAGCCAAGGACTAGGTCTTGAACGGGGCGAGCAGTACTTC
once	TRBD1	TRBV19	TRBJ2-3	CASSIVGQGSDTQYF	TGTGCCAGTAGTATAGTGGGACAGGGTTCAGATACGCAGTATTTT
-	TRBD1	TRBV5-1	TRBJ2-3	CASSYPGQGSTDTQYF	TGCGCCAGCAGCTATCCGGGACAGGGAAGCACAGATACGCAGTATTTT
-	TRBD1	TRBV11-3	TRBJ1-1	CASSLRQGWESTEAFF	TGTGCCAGCAGCCTCCGACAGGGGTGGGAATCCACTGAAGCTTTCTTT
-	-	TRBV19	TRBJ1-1	CASSIKQGGAFF	TGTGCCAGTAGTATAAAACAGGGTGGAGCTTTCTTT
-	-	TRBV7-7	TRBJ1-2	CASSYRGGKMCGYTF	TGTGCCAGCAGCTATCGGGGTGGAAAGATGTGTGGCTACACCTTC
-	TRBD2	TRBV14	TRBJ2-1	CASSQRRLAGGEQFF	TGTGCCAGCAGCCAACGAAGACTAGCGGGGGGTGAGCAGTTCTTC
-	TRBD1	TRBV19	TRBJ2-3	CASSIRQGAPFTQYF	TGTGCCAGTAGTATAAGACAGGGGGCCCCGTTTACGCAGTATTTT
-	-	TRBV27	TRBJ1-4	CASSLKRGTNEKLFF	TGTGCCAGCAGTTTAAAAAGGGGAACTAATGAAAAACTGTTTTTT
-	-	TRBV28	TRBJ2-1	CASSLRNEQFF	TGTGCCAGCAGTTTGCGAAATGAGCAGTTCTTC
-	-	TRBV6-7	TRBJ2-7	CASSYRDFHEQYF	TGTGCCAGCAGTTACAGGGACTTCCACGAGCAGTACTTC
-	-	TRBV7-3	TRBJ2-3	CASSLNSITDTQYF	TGTGCCAGCAGCTTAAATTCAATTACAGATACGCAGTATTTT
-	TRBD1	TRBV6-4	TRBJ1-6	CASSDSPGGSPLHF	TGTGCCAGCAGTGACTCCCCAGGGGGTTCACCCCTCCACTTT